The clone carrying this TCR beta chain was observed many times. This specimen belongs to a study of neurological immune-mediated disorders. From the 5' RACE reads, TCRdb called clonotypes with MiXCR, one entry per CDR3 protein. The table shows about 59,000 distinct CDR3 sequences, with about 12% occurring only once. The TCR originated in a woman aged 60 to 75 with HTLV-1-associated myelopathy (HAM/TSP). The source material was PBMCs.

The CDR3 region is CASSEAGRGQYF. The CDR3 DNA follows: TGCGCCAGCAGCGAAGCAGGGCGAGGCCAGTACTTC. The chain uses TRBV10-1 and TRBJ2-7, with D tentatively TRBD1 (5 bases). The CDR3 is 12 amino acids. The germline gives CDR1 WNHNN, CDR2 SYGVQD (reference sequence). V was pared by 6 bases and J by 10 bases, with 16 bases between.